This T cell receptor beta chain emerged from a study of spatial heterogeneity in lung cancer. Study-level results: Within tumors, counts of expanded alpha and beta TCRs tracked tumor mutation counts.

Time point meaning: sample taken at primary tumor resection. A single record per CDR3 protein comes from TCRdb applying MiXCR to the 5' RACE reads. The table has 3,000 or so distinct CDR3 sequences, about 6.3% seen once. This clonotype counts as medium-sized (0.01 to 0.1%). Its target is unknown. Germline V CDR1 and CDR2: DFQATT, SNEGSKA (reference sequence). There are 12 residues in the CDR3. With V trimmed by 5 bases and J by 3 bases, 2 bases remained unmatched. The sample here was lung tumor tissue, taken at surgery. The genes are TRBV20-1 and TRBJ1-2; 8 bases are a match to TRBD1. This clonotype was obtained from a male donor with early-stage non-small cell lung cancer. Here the CDR3 reads CSALTGDYGYTF. For the CDR3, the DNA is TGCAGTGCTTTGACAGGGGACTATGGCTACACCTTC.